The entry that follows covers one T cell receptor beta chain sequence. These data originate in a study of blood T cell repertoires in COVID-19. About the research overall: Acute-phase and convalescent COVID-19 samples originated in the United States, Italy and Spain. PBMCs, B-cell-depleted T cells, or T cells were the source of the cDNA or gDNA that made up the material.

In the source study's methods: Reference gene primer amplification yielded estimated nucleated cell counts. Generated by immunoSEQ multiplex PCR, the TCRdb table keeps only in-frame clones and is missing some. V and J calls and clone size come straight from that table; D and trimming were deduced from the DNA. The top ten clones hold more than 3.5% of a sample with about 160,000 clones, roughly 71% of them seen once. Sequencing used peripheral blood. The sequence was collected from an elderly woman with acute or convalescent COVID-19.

CDR3 DNA sequence: TGTGCCAGCAGCTTTGGAGATCAGCCCCAGCATTTT. Its translation: CASSFGDQPQHF. The J gene is TRBJ1-5, the V gene TRBV7-9; no reliable D call. V lost 3 bases and J lost 5, with 5 bases in between. Germline CDR1 SEHNR, CDR2 FQNEAQ (reference sequence). The CDR3 has 12 amino acids.